The 24 T cell receptor beta chains below all came from one sample that was sequenced in a study of shared clonotypes between healthy human individuals. Here immunoSEQ multiplex PCR was the method, and the copy in TCRdb shows in-frame clones only, minus some. The sample lists 1.5 million to 2.5 million clones, approximately 94% occurring once. The naive CD8 population came from CD45RO-negative cells selected for CCR7, without terminally differentiated effector memory CD45RA+ cells. The sequencing sample was made of naive CD8+ T cells sorted from blood. These receptors were collected from a man aged 18 to 29 in good health.

The chain employs TRBV5-4 and TRBJ2-2; 13 bases align to TRBD2. Germline lookup yields CDR1 SGHNT and CDR2 YYREEE (reference sequence). This CDR3 region has 16 residues. After removal of 3 bases from V and 4 bases from J, the junction contained 3 bases not matched to a gene. This CDR3 reads CASSWTSGSFTGELFF. CDR3 nucleotide sequence: TGTGCCAGCAGCTGGACTAGCGGGAGTTTCACCGGGGAGCTGTTTTTT. Together with reference TRBV5-4 and TRBJ2-2, the CDR3 gives the full variable domain: ETGVTQSPTHLIKTRGQQVTLRCSSQSGHNTVSWYQQALGQGPQFIFQYYREEENGRGNFPPRFSGLQFPNYSSELNVNALELDDSALYLCASSWTSGSFTGELFFGEGSRLTVL.

This clone was counted once. The rearrangement joins TRBV7-9 to TRBJ2-2; D might be TRBD1 (6 bases). The CDR3 length is 16 residues. Trimming removed 7 bases at V and 1 base at J, with 16 bases between. Germline V CDR1 and CDR2: SEHNR, FQNEAQ (reference sequence). The CDR3 loop reads CASILSQGRNTGELFF. CDR3 nucleotides: TGTGCCAGCATCCTCTCCCAGGGGAGGAACACCGGGGAGCTGTTTTTT. The full variable domain, its missing parts supplied by reference TRBV7-9 and TRBJ2-2, is DTGVSQNPRHKITKRGQNVTFRCDPISEHNRLYWYRQTLGQGPEFLTYFQNEAQLEKSRLLSDRFSAERPKGSFSTLEIQRTEQGDSAMYLCASILSQGRNTGELFFGEGSRLTVL.

Comments on this clone: Other DNA sequences in the same sample also yield this CDR3. J is TRBJ2-1 and V is TRBV6-5; 11 bases fit TRBD2. V lost 1 base to trimming and J lost 6 bases; unmatched junction nucleotides: 2. CDR3 length: 15 amino acids. CDR1 and CDR2 (germline): MNHEY, SVGAGI. The CDR3 nucleotides are TGTGCCAGCAGTTACTTAACTAGCGGGGGCAATGAGCAGTTCTTC. This sequence encodes CASSYLTSGGNEQFF.

About this clone: A read error may account for a junction end that differs from germline. The V call is TRBV11-2, the J call TRBJ2-7, with D hard to call. The CDR3 contains 13 residues. Looked up from germline, CDR1 is SGHAT and CDR2 is FQNNGV. CDR3: CASSLDPTYQQYF. Here the CDR3 DNA reads TGTGCCAGCAGCTTAGACCCTACCTACCAGCAGTACTTC.

This clone has just one count. The chain uses TRBV6-5 and TRBJ2-3; D not certain. The germline CDR1 and CDR2 sequences are MNHEY and SVGAGI. Trimming cost V 4 bases and J 0 bases, with 5 bases left between them. CDR3 size: 13 residues. The CDR3 loop reads CASSWYSTDTQYF. CDR3 coding DNA: TGTGCCAGCAGTTGGTACAGCACAGATACGCAGTATTTT.

The genes are TRBV5-4 and TRBJ2-5, with D possibly matching TRBD1 (7 bases). The V gene lost 4 bases and the J gene lost 3 bases, with 19 bases spanning the gap. The CDR3 has 16 residues. Germline lookup yields CDR1 SGHNT and CDR2 YYREEE (reference sequence). CDR3 in DNA: TGTGCCAGCAGCACCGGGACAGAGGGCGGGGAAGAGACCCAGTACTTC. Translating gives CASSTGTEGGEETQYF.

This clone was counted once. The gene calls are TRBV7-6 and TRBJ1-4; D call uncertain. Germline values: CDR1 SGHVS, CDR2 FNYEAQ. The CDR3 loop spans 15 amino acids. V lost 6 bases to trimming and J lost 0 bases, with 11 bases between them. This chain's CDR3 is CASSSSLATNEKLFF. Here the CDR3 DNA reads TGTGCCAGCAGTTCAAGCCTTGCAACTAATGAAAAACTGTTTTTT. Together with reference TRBV7-6 and TRBJ1-4, the CDR3 gives the full variable domain: GAGVSQSPRYKVTKRGQDVALRCDPISGHVSLYWYRQALGQGPEFLTYFNYEAQQDKSGLPNDRFSAERPEGSISTLTIQRTEQRDSAMYRCASSSSLATNEKLFFGSGTQLSVL.

The chain combines TRBV4-1 with TRBJ2-3; TRBD2 might be the D (5 bases). V lost 0 bases and J 5 bases, leaving 12 bases between the germline ends. The CDR3 is made up of 15 amino acids. Germline values: CDR1 MGHRA, CDR2 YSYEKL. The CDR3 loop reads CASSQEQAEGDTQYF. The CDR3 DNA sequence: TGCGCCAGCAGCCAAGAGCAGGCTGAGGGAGATACGCAGTATTTT.

Comment on this clone: In the same sample, other DNA sequences code for this CDR3. V and J are TRBV27 and TRBJ2-3; D gene uncertain. This CDR3 comprises 14 residues. V was pared by 6 bases and J by 0 bases, with 10 bases between. Looked up from germline, CDR1 is MNHEY and CDR2 is SMNVEV (reference sequence). CDR3 bases: TGTGCCAGCAGCTTTTTCGGGAGCACAGATACGCAGTATTTT. Residues: CASSFFGSTDTQYF.

The chain recombines TRBV4-3 with TRBJ2-1; 16 bases are shared with TRBD2. Germline CDR1 reads LGHNA; CDR2 reads YSLEER. The CDR3 is 20 amino acids. The junction had 15 bases not matched to a gene; V was cut back by 0 bases and J by 10 bases. The CDR3 here is CASSQDPPGLAGGEQWEQFF. The CDR3 DNA is TGCGCCAGCAGCCAAGACCCGCCGGGACTAGCGGGAGGGGAACAATGGGAGCAGTTCTTC.

This clone has a handful of counts. V is TRBV6-1 and J is TRBJ1-6; D ambiguous. This CDR3 region has 13 residues. Germline lookup yields CDR1 MNHNS and CDR2 SASEGT. V lost 5 bases, J lost 9 bases, and 11 bases lay in between. Here the CDR3 DNA reads TGTGCCAGCAGTCCAACCCGGGGTTCACCCCTCCACTTT. Protein product: CASSPTRGSPLHF.

As DNA, the CDR3 is TGTGCCAGCAGCCGTACCTCCTCGGATACGCAGTATTTT. Translation gives CASSRTSSDTQYF. This chain uses TRBV6-5 with TRBJ2-3; D is ambiguous. Germline CDR1 MNHEY, CDR2 SVGAGI. Trimming took 6 bases from V and 6 from J, leaving 13 bases between them. The CDR3 spans 13 residues.

This chain uses TRBV10-1 with TRBJ2-2; D unresolved. Trimming stripped 11 bases from V and 0 bases from J, with 10 bases between. This CDR3 spans 13 amino acids. CDR1 is WNHNN and CDR2 is SYGVQD in the germline V gene (reference sequence). The DNA of the CDR3 is TGCGCCTCCCGGGCCCCGAACACCGGGGAGCTGTTTTTT. Residues: CASRAPNTGELFF.

Only one count was recorded for this clone. J is TRBJ1-1 and V is TRBV2; TRBD1 is a possible D gene (5 bases). The V end was cut by 3 bases, the J end by 1 base, with 15 bases between. CDR3 length: 16 amino acids. The germline CDR1 and CDR2 sequences are SNHLY and FYNNEI. This chain's CDR3 is CASSEKDTMGNTEAFF. In DNA form, the CDR3 reads TGTGCCAGCAGTGAGAAGGACACTATGGGGAACACTGAAGCTTTCTTT.

The rearrangement links TRBV21-1 to TRBJ2-1; the table assigns TRBD1, which was not confirmed against the DNA. TRBV21-1 is reported as a pseudogene. This CDR3 has 10 residues. This chain's CDR3 is CAGGTGKQFF. Here the CDR3 DNA reads TGTGCCGGTGGGACAGGGAAGCAGTTCTTC.

This clone is a singleton in its sample. This sample also contains other DNA sequences that code for the same CDR3. The chain couples TRBV7-9 to TRBJ2-5, with 7 nucleotides matching TRBD1. The trim removed 3 bases at V and 4 bases at J, leaving 2 bases unmatched. CDR1 is SEHNR and CDR2 is FQNEAQ in the germline V gene (reference sequence). The CDR3 totals 13 residues. For the CDR3, the DNA is TGTGCCAGCAGCTTTCGGACAGGAGAGACCCAGTACTTC. This sequence encodes CASSFRTGETQYF.

The chain carries TRBV7-6 and TRBJ2-7; 14 bases match TRBD2. Germline V lookup: CDR1 SGHVS, CDR2 FNYEAQ. This CDR3 has 16 residues. V dropped 4 bases and J dropped 6; count of bases not matched to a gene: 8. The CDR3 sequence: CASSSGLAGEMGEQYF. CDR3 in DNA: TGTGCCAGCAGCTCGGGACTAGCGGGAGAAATGGGCGAGCAGTACTTC.

The chain recombines TRBV25-1 with TRBJ2-7, with D possibly being TRBD1 (6 bases). The CDR3 runs to 15 residues. Germline V CDR1 and CDR2: MGHDK, SYGVNS. V shed 7 bases and J shed 2 bases, with 18 bases lying between them. CDR3 residues: CASITSGTLTYEQYF. In nucleotides, the CDR3 is TGTGCCAGCATTACTTCCGGGACACTGACCTACGAGCAGTACTTC.

The chain uses TRBV28 and TRBJ1-1; tentatively, D is TRBD1 (6 bases). The ends were cut back, 7 bases at V and 0 bases at J, with 15 bases in the middle. CDR3 length equals 15 residues. Germline CDR1 is MDHEN and CDR2 is SYDVKM. The CDR3 bases are TGTGCCAGCAACGGGCCAGGGGAAATGAACACTGAAGCTTTCTTT. Amino acids: CASNGPGEMNTEAFF.

This clone was observed once. The rearrangement uses TRBV7-6 and TRBJ2-7, with 9 bases lining up with TRBD1. Germline values: CDR1 SGHVS, CDR2 FNYEAQ. CDR3 length equals 13 residues. The ends lost 8 bases at V and 3 bases at J; junction bases unmatched: 5. CDR3 protein: CASVGQGDYEQYF. The CDR3 DNA sequence: TGTGCCAGCGTGGGACAGGGAGACTACGAGCAGTACTTC.

The gene calls are TRBV7-2 and TRBJ2-7; 7 nucleotides agree with TRBD1. V shed 5 bases and J 3 bases; nucleotides not matched to a gene: 10. Germline-derived CDR1 and CDR2 are SGHTA and FQGNSA. The CDR3 is 15 residues long. CDR3 region: CASSRASDRYYEQYF. CDR3 sequence (DNA): TGTGCCAGCAGCCGGGCTTCGGACAGGTACTACGAGCAGTACTTC.

The chain recombines TRBV7-9 with TRBJ2-2, with TRBD1 as a possible D gene (5 bases). Germline CDR1 SEHNR, CDR2 FQNEAQ (reference sequence). The CDR3 covers 14 residues. Trimming shortened V by 4 bases and J by 3 bases, and 9 bases separated the two germline ends. The CDR3 sequence is CASSSRQYTGELFF. CDR3 nucleotides: TGTGCCAGCAGCTCCAGACAGTACACCGGGGAGCTGTTTTTT.

The chain recombines TRBV4-1 with TRBJ1-2, with a tentative D call TRBD1 (6 bases). V was shortened by 0 bases and J by 4 bases, with 18 bases between the two germline ends. The length of the CDR3 is 17 residues. Looked up from germline, CDR1 is MGHRA and CDR2 is YSYEKL. The CDR3 DNA sequence: TGCGCCAGCAGCCAAGATACCGGACAGACCTATAGCTATGGCTACACCTTC. This gives the protein CASSQDTGQTYSYGYTF.

The gene calls are TRBV5-4 and TRBJ2-3; D unclear. The CDR3 is 12 amino acids. V dropped 7 bases and J dropped 4 bases, with 10 bases sitting between them. From germline, CDR1 is SGHNT and CDR2 YYREEE (reference sequence). CDR3 DNA sequence: TGTGCCAGCGGAGCAGCATCAGATACGCAGTATTTT. Its translation is CASGAASDTQYF.